This T cell receptor beta chain appears in the sequencing data of a study of blood T cell repertoires in COVID-19. About the research overall: Spain, Italy and the United States supplied samples that represented acute and convalescent COVID-19. T cells, B-cell-depleted T cells, or PBMCs supplied cDNA or gDNA.

The CDR3 contains 12 residues. There are a few counts of this clone. The data were produced by immunoSEQ multiplex PCR, yet TCRdb's version contains in-frame clones alone and is incomplete. This sample yields fewer than 200,000 clones, of which 83% are seen a single time; around 4.3% belongs to the top ten. Participants were placed into cohorts based on the clinical history they reported. This sequence joins TRBV12-2 and TRBJ1-4. TRBV12-2 corresponds to a pseudogene. Sequenced input: PBMCs or T cells enriched from blood (not recorded which). The TCR sequence derives from a woman aged 45-59 years who had recovered from COVID-19. CDR3 sequence: CASRRGREKLFF. The CDR3 region has the DNA TGTGCAAGTCGCCGTGGTCGGGAAAAACTGTTTTTT.